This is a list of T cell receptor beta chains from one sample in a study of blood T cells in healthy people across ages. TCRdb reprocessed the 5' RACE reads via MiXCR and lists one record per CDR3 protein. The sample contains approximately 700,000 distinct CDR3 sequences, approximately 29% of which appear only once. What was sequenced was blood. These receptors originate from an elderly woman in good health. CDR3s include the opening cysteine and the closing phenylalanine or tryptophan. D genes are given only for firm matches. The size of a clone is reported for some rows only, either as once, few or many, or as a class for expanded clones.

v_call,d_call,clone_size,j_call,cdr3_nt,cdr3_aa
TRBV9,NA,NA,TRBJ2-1,TGTGCCAGCAGCGCCCACAGGGTCGGAGAGCAGTTCTTC,CASSAHRVGEQFF
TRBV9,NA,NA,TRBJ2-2,TGTGCCAGCAGCGCCGGAGGCAGGTCGAACACCGGGGAGCTGTTTTTT,CASSAGGRSNTGELFF
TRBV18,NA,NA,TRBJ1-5,TGTGCCAGCTCGGGGTCCAGGGCCCCTCAGCCCCGGCATTTT,CASSGSRAPQPRHF
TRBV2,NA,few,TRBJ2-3,TGTGCCAGCAGTGTACTACAGGGAGTAGATACGCAGTATTTT,CASSVLQGVDTQYF
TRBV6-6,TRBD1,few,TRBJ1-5,TGTGCCAGCACCGACGACAGGGATCAGCCCCAGCATTTT,CASTDDRDQPQHF
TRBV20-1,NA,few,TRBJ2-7,TGCAGTGCTAGTGGCAGGAGTTCCTACGAGCAGTACTTC,CSASGRSSYEQYF
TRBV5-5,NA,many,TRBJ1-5,TGTGCCAGCAGTTTCGGCGGGGGTAGCAATCAGCCCCAGCATTTT,CASSFGGGSNQPQHF
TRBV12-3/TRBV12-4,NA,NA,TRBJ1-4,TGTGCCAGCAGTGCCAGGGATGAAAAACTGTTTTTT,CASSARDEKLFF
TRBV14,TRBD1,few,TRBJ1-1,TGTGCCAGCAGCCCTCGACAGGGGGCTTACACTGAAGCTTTCTTT,CASSPRQGAYTEAFF
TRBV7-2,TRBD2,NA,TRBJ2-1,TGTGCCAGCAGCTCAAGAGGTGGGGGAGCGGGGGGCCAACCCTACAATGAGCAGTTCTTC,CASSSRGGGAGGQPYNEQFF
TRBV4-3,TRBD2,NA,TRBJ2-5,TGCGCCAGCAGCGTCCTAGCGGGGGGGCAGGGTGAGCAGTACTTC,CASSVLAGGQGEQYF
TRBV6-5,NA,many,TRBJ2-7,TGTGCCAGCAGTTACTCAGCCCCCACCAGGCCCTTATCCTACGAGCAGTACTTC,CASSYSAPTRPLSYEQYF
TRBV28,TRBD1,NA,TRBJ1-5,TGTGCCAGCAGTCACACGGGACAGGGGGAAATTCGCACCCCTGGAAATCAGCCCCAGCATTTT,CASSHTGQGEIRTPGNQPQHF
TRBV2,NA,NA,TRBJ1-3,TGTGCCAGCGGGCGGGAGGACAGCTACTCTGGAAACACCATATATTTT,CASGREDSYSGNTIYF
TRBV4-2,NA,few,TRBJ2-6,TGTGCCAGCAGCCAAGATCAAGGGGGGGGGGCCTCCTTTGGGGCCAACGTCCTGACTTTC,CASSQDQGGGASFGANVLTF
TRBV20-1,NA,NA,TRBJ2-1,TGCAGTGCTAGAGATCCGGGGTCCTCCTACAATGAGCAGTTCTTC,CSARDPGSSYNEQFF
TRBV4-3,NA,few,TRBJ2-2,TGCGTCAGCAGCCAAGATCTGGGCTATACCGGGGAGCTGTTTTTT,CVSSQDLGYTGELFF
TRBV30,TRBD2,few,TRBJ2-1,TGTGCCTGGACCTTGGGACCGGGAGGGCAGTTCTTC,CAWTLGPGGQFF
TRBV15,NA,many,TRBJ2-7,TGTGCCACCAGCAGCGGGCTGGGCTCGTACGAGCAGTACTTC,CATSSGLGSYEQYF
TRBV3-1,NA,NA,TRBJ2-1,TGTGCCAGCAGCCAACCCAACTACAATGAGCAGTTCTTC,CASSQPNYNEQFF
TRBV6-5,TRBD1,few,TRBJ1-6,TGTGCCAGCAGTAGGACAGGCATCTATAATTCACCCCTCCACTTT,CASSRTGIYNSPLHF
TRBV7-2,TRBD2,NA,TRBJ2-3,TGTGCCAGCAGCTTAAGGCTAGCGGGAGCTAACACAGATACGCAGTATTTT,CASSLRLAGANTDTQYF
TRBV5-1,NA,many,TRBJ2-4,TGCGCCAGCAGCCCCGGTGGGGTCTTAGCCAAAAACATTCAGTACTTC,CASSPGGVLAKNIQYF
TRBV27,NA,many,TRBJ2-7,TGTGCCAGCAGTCCCATCACGGGTGGCGACGAGCAGTACTTC,CASSPITGGDEQYF
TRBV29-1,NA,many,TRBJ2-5,TGCAGCGTTGGTCAGGGTATGGAGACCCAGTACTTC,CSVGQGMETQYF
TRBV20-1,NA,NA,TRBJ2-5,TGCAGTGCTAGAAGTACCCTCAAAGAGACCCAGTACTTC,CSARSTLKETQYF
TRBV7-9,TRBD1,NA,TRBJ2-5,TGTGCCAGCAGCCGCGGGACAGGGGGCCAAGAGACCCAGTACTTC,CASSRGTGGQETQYF
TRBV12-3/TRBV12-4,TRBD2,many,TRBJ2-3,TGTGCCAGCAGACCCGGGACTAGCGGGGGGGCGTGGGATACGCAGTATTTT,CASRPGTSGGAWDTQYF
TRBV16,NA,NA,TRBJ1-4,TGTGCCAGCAGCCAAAAGTCCGACAGGTGGAAACTGTTTTTT,CASSQKSDRWKLFF
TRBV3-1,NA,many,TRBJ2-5,TGTGCCAGCAGCCAAGATTGGTCCCTTAGGGAGACCCAGTACTTC,CASSQDWSLRETQYF
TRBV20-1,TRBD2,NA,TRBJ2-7,TGCAGTGCTAGTCCCCACGTCGGGACTAGCGGGTTAGCTGAGCAGTACTTC,CSASPHVGTSGLAEQYF
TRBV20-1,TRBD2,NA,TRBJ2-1,TGCAGTGCTAGAGATGGGAGCCGACTAGCCTCGAAAGGGGAGCAGTTCTTC,CSARDGSRLASKGEQFF
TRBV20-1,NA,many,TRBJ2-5,TGCAGTGCAACCCTCATCTCGGAGACCCAGTACTTC,CSATLISETQYF
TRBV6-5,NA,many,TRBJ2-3,TGTGCCAGTCGGACGCGGGATACGCAGTATTTT,CASRTRDTQYF
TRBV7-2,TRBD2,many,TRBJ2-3,TGTGCCAGCAGCCCGGCACTAGCGGTGGGCACAGATACGCAGTATTTT,CASSPALAVGTDTQYF
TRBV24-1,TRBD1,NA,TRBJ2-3,TGTGCCACCAGTGATCCGACAGGGGTCGGAACAGATACGCAGTATTTT,CATSDPTGVGTDTQYF
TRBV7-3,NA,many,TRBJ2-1,TGTGCCAGCAGCCCCTTTACGAGCTACAATGAGCAGTTCTTC,CASSPFTSYNEQFF
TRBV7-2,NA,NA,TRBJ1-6,TGTGCCAGCAGCTCAGCACCCGGAGGGATAAATTCACCCCTCCACTTT,CASSSAPGGINSPLHF
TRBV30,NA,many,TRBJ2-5,TGTGCCTGGAAAGTGGCAGGGACCTACGGGGAGCAGTACTTC,CAWKVAGTYGEQYF
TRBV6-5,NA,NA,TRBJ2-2,TGTGCCAGCAGTTCCACGGCAGGGTTCGCCGGGGAGCTGTTTTTT,CASSSTAGFAGELFF
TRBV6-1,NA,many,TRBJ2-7,TGTGCCAGCAGTGGGGCTGGGGTCCGGGAGCAGTACTTC,CASSGAGVREQYF
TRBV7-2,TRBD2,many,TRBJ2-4,TGTGCCAGCAGCTTAGTAGGGAGGGAAGGGAACATTCAGTACTTC,CASSLVGREGNIQYF
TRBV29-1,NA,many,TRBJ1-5,TGCAGCGTTGAACTAGGCCAGGGGCAGCCCCAGCATTTT,CSVELGQGQPQHF
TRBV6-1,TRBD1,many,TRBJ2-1,TGTGCCAGCAGTCCTCAGACAGGGGTGGTCAATGAGCAGTTCTTC,CASSPQTGVVNEQFF
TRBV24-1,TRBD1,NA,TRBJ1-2,TGTGCCACCAGTGAATCTACAGGGGCCCTAGGTGGCTACACCTTC,CATSESTGALGGYTF
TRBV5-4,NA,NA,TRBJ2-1,TGTGCCAGCATCAACTTGGAAAAGTTTTCGCTCTACAATGAGCAGTTCTTC,CASINLEKFSLYNEQFF
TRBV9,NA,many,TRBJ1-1,TGTGCCAGCAGCGTAGCCGCCTCGAACACTGAAGCTTTCTTT,CASSVAASNTEAFF
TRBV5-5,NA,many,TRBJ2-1,TGTGCCAGCAGCTTGGGCCTCCTACCCTACAATGAGCAGTTCTTC,CASSLGLLPYNEQFF
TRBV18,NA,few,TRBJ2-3,TGTGCCAGCTCGCCGCCGGCCCAAGGCACAGATACGCAGTATTTT,CASSPPAQGTDTQYF
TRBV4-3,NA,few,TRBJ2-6,TGCGCCAGCAGCCAAGAGCACGTATCTGGGGCCAACGTCCTGACTTTC,CASSQEHVSGANVLTF
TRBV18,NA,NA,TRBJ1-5,TGTGCCAGCTCACCACCGTCCGGGAATCAGCCCCAGCATTTT,CASSPPSGNQPQHF
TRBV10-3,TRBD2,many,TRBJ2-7,TGTGCCACGTGGACTAGCGGGGGGGCCAAGGAGCAGTACTTC,CATWTSGGAKEQYF
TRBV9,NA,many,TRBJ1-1,TGTGCCAGCACCCCGACGGGGGCGTCCACTGAAGCTTTCTTT,CASTPTGASTEAFF